What follows describes a single TCR beta chain. CDR1 is LNHDA and CDR2 is SQIVND in the germline V gene (reference sequence). The length of the CDR3 is 14 residues. During cDNA synthesis, UMIs that each contained a 6-nucleotide sample barcode were added by means of template switching. No DNA is given; TCRdb re-called the 5' RACE reads and lists each CDR3 protein once. Found here are about 210,000 distinct CDR3 sequences; the top ten clones hold roughly 8%. This specimen comes from a study of monozygotic twins with inflammatory bowel disease. The chain links TRBV19 to TRBJ2-1. Specimen: blood. This sequence was found in a human donor with ulcerative colitis or Crohn's disease, or a healthy co-twin of an affected twin (not recorded which). CDR3 in amino acids: CASSIVGYYNEQFF.